This T cell receptor (beta chain) is drawn from a study of blood T cell repertoires in COVID-19. Study-level background: Some COVID-19 samples were acute and others convalescent; all came from the United States, Italy and Spain. T cells, B-cell-depleted T cells, or PBMCs supplied cDNA or gDNA.

This CDR3 has 14 residues. V gave up 2 bases and J gave up 3 bases; unmatched junction bases: 2. CDR1 is SGHAT and CDR2 is FQNNGV in the germline V gene. Under the authors' procedure: Amplification with reference gene primers provided the estimates of nucleated cell counts. The data were produced by immunoSEQ multiplex PCR, yet TCRdb's version contains in-frame clones alone and is incomplete. V, J and clone size are those of that table, while D and trimming were read from the DNA. The sample has tens of thousands of clones, 70% to 90% seen once. The chain uses TRBV11-2 and TRBJ2-7; 9 nucleotides match TRBD1. The receptor was derived from a man between 60 and 70 years old with acute or convalescent COVID-19. Sequencing input: peripheral blood. CDR3 residues: CASSLRDRDYEQYF. The CDR3 region has the DNA TGTGCCAGCAGCTTAAGGGACAGGGACTACGAGCAGTACTTC.